This T cell receptor beta chain was recovered during a study of T-cell memory formation after mild COVID-19. Study results and caveats: In second-wave clones peaking day 37, SARS-CoV-2 specificity remained unconfirmed. Some SARS-CoV-2-responding clones were already detected in memory before infection.

This CDR3 has 16 residues. Per the germline V gene, CDR1 is SGHRS and CDR2 is YFSETQ. The ends lost 3 bases at V and 6 bases at J; junction bases unmatched: 8. A remark on this clonotype: Its antigen remains unknown.

One entry per CDR3 protein results from TCRdb running MiXCR on the 5' RACE reads. The table includes 200,000 to 250,000 distinct CDR3 sequences, 7.5% to 10% detected once. The V call is TRBV5-1, the J call TRBJ2-1; 11 bases agree with TRBD2. The TCR sequence derives from a young man who had mild COVID-19 (a few samples of this study predate the infection). Cell type and time point are not known. Sequenced material: PBMCs or a T cell subset sorted from them (not recorded which). CDR3 region: CASSSNGLAGINEQFF. CDR3 in DNA: TGCGCCAGCAGCTCAAACGGACTAGCGGGCATCAATGAGCAGTTCTTC. Full variable domain (rest looked up from reference TRBV5-1 and TRBJ2-1): KAGVTQTPRYLIKTRGQQVTLSCSPISGHRSVSWYQQTPGQGLQFLFEYFSETQRNKGNFPGRFSGRQFSNSRSEMNVSTLELGDSALYLCASSSNGLAGINEQFFGPGTRLTVL.